These 24 T cell receptor beta chains share one sample of origin, sequenced in a study of shared clonotypes between healthy human individuals (dated by TCRdb to between 2020 and 2021). Libraries were prepared through the immunoSEQ multiplex PCR assay. The source is immuneACCESS, and TCRdb retained only in-frame sequences with V and J called. Part of the clones is not carried over; for the studies checked, unresolved V genes explain less than half of this, and the remainder is unexplained. The sample has 2,500,000 or so clones on record, 85% to 95% of them singletons. The ten largest clones capture 0.3% to 0.45% of the sample. The sequencing input was naive CD4+ T cells from PBMCs. The cell subset or site label corresponds to: CD45RA+ positively selected. The origin of the receptors is a man aged 18 to 29 in good health. Some clones in this sample may be carry-over from other donors' samples.

This clone occurred a few times. The CDR3 DNA follows: TGTGCCAGCAGTTTACCCAGAGGGGGGCCTGCCTCCTACGAGCAGTACTTC. Amino acids: CASSLPRGGPASYEQYF. V usage is TRBV28 and J usage is TRBJ2-7; D tentatively reads TRBD1 or TRBD2 (6 bases each). Trimming cost V 2 bases and J 0 bases, with 17 bases left between them. Germline CDR1 MDHEN, CDR2 SYDVKM. The CDR3 covers 17 residues.

CDR3 DNA sequence: TGTGCCAGCAGCCCGGACCTGCGCACAGATACGCAGTATTTT. It yields the protein CASSPDLRTDTQYF. The genes are TRBV5-6 and TRBJ2-3; no clear D gene. The CDR3 totals 14 residues. The germline V gene has CDR1 SGHDT and CDR2 YYEEEE. V shed 4 bases and J shed 1 base, with 10 bases lying between them.

The chain links TRBV6-6 to TRBJ2-3; D may be TRBD1 or TRBD2 (7 bases each). This CDR3 contains 14 residues. V was shortened by 10 bases and J by 5 bases, with 19 bases between the two germline ends. The germline V gene encodes CDR1 MNHNY and CDR2 SVGAGI (reference sequence). DNA of the CDR3: TGTGCCACCGGAAGGGGGCTAGCGGAAGATACGCAGTATTTT. Translating gives CATGRGLAEDTQYF.

As to this clone: This same CDR3 is encoded by further DNA sequences in the sample. V gene TRBV6-5 combines with J gene TRBJ2-1; 10 nucleotides align to TRBD2. Per germline, CDR1 MNHEY and CDR2 SVGAGI. This CDR3 is 15 amino acids long. J lost 4 bases, V lost 2 bases, and 2 bases had no gene match. CDR3 DNA: TGTGCCAGCAGTTACAGGGGACTAGCGTACAATGAGCAGTTCTTC. Translating gives CASSYRGLAYNEQFF.

V is TRBV6-1 and J is TRBJ1-2, with D possibly TRBD1 on 5 matching bases. The CDR3 runs to 14 residues. V lost 7 bases and J lost 8, with 20 bases in between. Germline loops: CDR1 MNHNS, CDR2 SASEGT. In DNA form, the CDR3 reads TGTGCCAGCAAGGTCCGGGGAGGGACGGGGGGCTACACCTTC. Translation gives CASKVRGGTGGYTF.

V and J are TRBV28 and TRBJ2-1; 7 bases line up with TRBD2. CDR3 length equals 12 residues. Germline CDR1 and CDR2: MDHEN and SYDVKM. The junction had 12 bases not matched to a gene; V was cut back by 6 bases and J by 16 bases. The CDR3 region has the DNA TGTGCCAGCAGCCTCAGCGGGACCCGCCAATTCTTC. Amino acid sequence: CASSLSGTRQFF.

The chain combines TRBV29-1 with TRBJ1-3; D is perhaps TRBD1 (5 bases). V was trimmed by 6 bases and J by 3 bases, leaving 12 bases between them. The CDR3 length is 13 residues. The germline CDR1 and CDR2 sequences are SQVTM and ANQGSEA. CDR3 in amino acids: CSVQGRSGNTIYF. Here the CDR3 DNA reads TGCAGCGTCCAGGGTAGGAGTGGAAACACCATATATTTT.

CDR3 nucleotide sequence: TGTGCCAGCACTAGATATGAAAAACTGTTTTTT. This encodes CASTRYEKLFF. This chain links TRBV5-8 with TRBJ1-4; D is uncertain. Deletions cut 6 bases from V and 6 bases from J, with 6 bases between. In germline, CDR1 is SGHTS, CDR2 YDEGEE. The CDR3 consists of 11 residues.

The chain uses TRBV27 and TRBJ1-5, with TRBD1 identical over 8 bases. CDR3 length: 15 amino acids. Losses at the gene ends were 3 bases for V and 7 bases for J; bases not matched to a gene: 8. Germline CDR1 is MNHEY and CDR2 is SMNVEV (reference sequence). CDR3 sequence reads: CASSFGQGLGQPQHF. In nucleotides, the CDR3 is TGTGCCAGCAGTTTCGGACAGGGATTAGGGCAGCCCCAGCATTTT.

The chain uses TRBV14 and TRBJ1-1, with D possibly being TRBD1 (5 bases). This CDR3 contains 15 residues. The germline CDR1 and CDR2 sequences are SGHDN and FVKESK. The V gene lost 3 bases and the J gene lost 1 base, with 12 bases spanning the gap. For the CDR3, the DNA is TGTGCCAGCAGCCAGGTACAGGTGAGGAACACTGAAGCTTTCTTT. Translation gives CASSQVQVRNTEAFF.

The genes are TRBV27 and TRBJ1-4; no firm D call. The CDR3 has 15 residues. Deletions cut 2 bases from V and 0 bases from J, with 7 bases between. Germline-derived CDR1 and CDR2 are MNHEY and SMNVEV (reference sequence). The CDR3 DNA is TGTGCCAGCAGTTTAGGTGGTGCAACTAATGAAAAACTGTTTTTT. Translated: CASSLGGATNEKLFF.

In the case of this clone: Other DNA sequences within the sample encode an identical CDR3. In DNA form, the CDR3 reads TGCGCCAGCAGCTTGGATATATCCTACGAGCAGTACTTC. As protein: CASSLDISYEQYF. The chain couples TRBV5-1 to TRBJ2-7; no clear D. Germline values: CDR1 SGHRS, CDR2 YFSETQ. The V gene lost 0 bases and the J gene lost 1 base, with 5 bases spanning the gap. The CDR3 consists of 13 residues.

The gene calls are TRBV20-1 and TRBJ2-1, with 8 bases lining up with TRBD2. Germline V lookup: CDR1 DFQATT, CDR2 SNEGSKA (reference sequence). The CDR3 extends over 11 amino acids. The CDR3 region has the DNA TGCTCCGGGGGGGAGCACGATGAGCAGTTCTTC. It codes for CSGGEHDEQFF.

The chain is built from TRBV25-1 and TRBJ2-5, with 10 nucleotides matching TRBD2. Germline lookup yields CDR1 MGHDK and CDR2 SYGVNS. V lost 8 bases and J lost 4; bases outside the gene matches: 13. CDR3 length equals 16 residues. CDR3 residues: CASSLGLASVRETQYF. The CDR3 nucleotides read TGTGCCAGCTCCTTGGGACTAGCGTCCGTAAGAGAGACCCAGTACTTC.

V gene TRBV2 combines with J gene TRBJ1-2; no definite D call. This CDR3 spans 14 amino acids. The V gene's germline CDR1 is SNHLY and CDR2 FYNNEI. V dropped 5 bases and J dropped 7 bases, with 17 bases sitting between them. CDR3 residues: CASSFDSTARGYTF. In DNA, the CDR3 is TGTGCCAGCAGTTTCGATAGTACAGCCCGTGGCTACACCTTC.

The chain uses TRBV7-9 and TRBJ1-2; D is possibly TRBD1 (6 bases). Trimming shortened V by 6 bases and J by 7 bases, and 15 bases separated the two germline ends. The CDR3 sequence is 13 residues long. Germline CDR1 and CDR2: SEHNR and FQNEAQ (reference sequence). The chain's CDR3 is CASRPTGSGGYTF. The CDR3 DNA sequence: TGTGCCAGCAGGCCTACAGGGTCGGGTGGCTACACCTTC.

The CDR3 DNA reads TGTGCCAGCAGCACTCGGAGCGGGAGTGATCCCTACGAGCAGTACTTC. This codes for CASSTRSGSDPYEQYF. The V call is TRBV28, the J call TRBJ2-7; 8 bases are a match to TRBD2. The CDR3 is 16 amino acids. V shed 6 bases, J shed 2 bases, and the junction held 12 bases outside the gene matches. The germline gives CDR1 MDHEN, CDR2 SYDVKM. The full variable domain, in which reference TRBV28 and TRBJ2-7 provide the parts outside the CDR3, is DVKVTQSSRYLVKRTGEKVFLECVQDMDHENMFWYRQDPGLGLRLIYFSYDVKMKEKGDIPEGYSVSREKKERFSLILESASTNQTSMYLCASSTRSGSDPYEQYFGPGTRLTVT.

The rearrangement links TRBV5-1 to TRBJ2-1; 7 nucleotides align to TRBD2. CDR3 length: 18 amino acids. After removal of 0 bases from V and 4 bases from J, the junction contained 13 bases not matched to a gene. Germline CDR1 is SGHRS and CDR2 is YFSETQ. CDR3 loop: CASSLAGRRASGYNEQFF. In DNA, the CDR3 is TGCGCCAGCAGCTTGGCCGGTAGACGGGCTAGCGGATACAATGAGCAGTTCTTC.

The chain has TRBV7-3 and TRBJ2-2, with 8 bases aligning to TRBD1. Per germline, CDR1 SGHTA and CDR2 FQGTGA. This CDR3 has 18 amino acids. J lost 5 bases, V lost 1 base, and 12 bases had no gene match. The CDR3 DNA sequence: TGTGCCAGCAGCTTAAGATTGCGTGACAGGGGTTTTACCGGGGAGCTGTTTTTT. It is translated as CASSLRLRDRGFTGELFF.

The genes are TRBV5-1 and TRBJ1-3; tentative D call: TRBD1 (5 bases). Trimming took 4 bases from V and 1 from J, leaving 9 bases between them. CDR1 and CDR2 from the germline V gene are SGHRS and YFSETQ. The CDR3 extends over 14 amino acids. The CDR3 reads CASSPEGSGNTIYF. The CDR3 DNA reads as TGCGCCAGCAGCCCGGAGGGGTCTGGAAACACCATATATTTT.

The chain carries TRBV7-6 and TRBJ2-2; D may be TRBD2 (5 bases). Germline values: CDR1 SGHVS, CDR2 FNYEAQ. The CDR3 is 15 amino acids. Trimming pared 5 bases from V and 6 bases from J, leaving 16 bases between. CDR3 nucleotides: TGTGCCAGCAGCCCCCAGATGAGGGTGGCCGGGGAGCTGTTTTTT. Translating gives CASSPQMRVAGELFF. The full variable domain, in which reference TRBV7-6 and TRBJ2-2 provide the parts outside the CDR3, is GAGVSQSPRYKVTKRGQDVALRCDPISGHVSLYWYRQALGQGPEFLTYFNYEAQQDKSGLPNDRFSAERPEGSISTLTIQRTEQRDSAMYRCASSPQMRVAGELFFGEGSRLTVL.

V usage is TRBV6-1 and J usage is TRBJ2-7; D not certain. Trimming pared 3 bases from V and 3 bases from J, leaving 6 bases between. The CDR3 length is 12 residues. The germline V gene encodes CDR1 MNHNS and CDR2 SASEGT. The chain's CDR3 is CASSEYSYEQYF. The CDR3 bases are TGTGCCAGCAGTGAGTACAGCTACGAGCAGTACTTC.

As concerns this clone: Relative to the germline gene, one junction end is altered; a read error may explain this. In the same sample, other DNA sequences code for this CDR3. V gene TRBV7-8 combines with J gene TRBJ1-2; TRBD1 might be the D (6 bases). This CDR3 is 14 amino acids long. CDR1 and CDR2 (germline): SGHVS, FQNEAQ. CDR3 nucleotides: TGTGCCAGCAGCTCCTCGACAGGTGACTATGGCTACACCTTT. Translated, it gives CASSSSTGDYGYTF.

J is TRBJ2-2 and V is TRBV11-2; maybe TRBD2 (6 bases). V lost 5 bases, J lost 2 bases, and 12 bases lay in between. Germline V gene sequence: CDR1 SGHAT, CDR2 FQNNGV. This CDR3 is built from 15 residues. CDR3 loop: CASSRGFLNTGELFF. As DNA, the CDR3 is TGTGCCAGCAGCCGGGGGTTTCTCAACACCGGGGAGCTGTTTTTT.